These T cell receptor beta chains were read from a single sample in a study of OX40 agonist ivuxolimab in advanced cancers. The repertoire was sequenced with immunoSEQ multiplex PCR; TCRdb's copy has only in-frame clones and lacks some. The sample lists 65,000 to 80,000 clones, roughly 90% occurring once. This specimen was CD4+ or CD8+ T cells sorted from blood, taken in a trial of the OX40 agonist ivuxolimab. These receptors came from an adult with an advanced solid tumor such as melanoma, head and neck, liver or kidney cancer. CDR3s include the opening cysteine and the closing phenylalanine or tryptophan. The order of the fields is D gene, J gene, clone size, V gene, CDR3 DNA, CDR3 protein. D genes are given only for firm matches. Size values are once, few and many counts, or a class for expanded clones, and some rows have none.

D gene: -; J gene: TRBJ2-1; clone size: -; V gene: TRBV21-1; CDR3 DNA: TGTGCCAGCAGCAAAGGGGGACTGTCCTACAATGAGCAGTTCTTC; CDR3 protein: CASSKGGLSYNEQFF
D gene: TRBD2; J gene: TRBJ2-1; clone size: -; V gene: TRBV6-6; CDR3 DNA: TGTGCCAGCCCCCTAGCGGGATGGGACAATGAGCAGTTCTTC; CDR3 protein: CASPLAGWDNEQFF
D gene: -; J gene: TRBJ2-3; clone size: once; V gene: TRBV7-8; CDR3 DNA: TGTGCCAGCAGCGGGAAACGGGAGTGGACAGATACGCAGTATTTT; CDR3 protein: CASSGKREWTDTQYF
D gene: TRBD2; J gene: TRBJ2-7; clone size: once; V gene: TRBV4-3; CDR3 DNA: TGCGCCAGCAGCCGCGACGGGCTAGCGGGAGTTTACGAGCAGTACTTC; CDR3 protein: CASSRDGLAGVYEQYF
D gene: -; J gene: TRBJ1-3; clone size: once; V gene: TRBV30; CDR3 DNA: TGTGCCTGGACCGGGTCTTCTGGAAACACCATATATTTT; CDR3 protein: CAWTGSSGNTIYF
D gene: -; J gene: TRBJ2-7; clone size: -; V gene: TRBV7-9; CDR3 DNA: TGTGCCAGCAGCCGAGATACCTACGAGCAGTACTTC; CDR3 protein: CASSRDTYEQYF
D gene: -; J gene: TRBJ1-5; clone size: -; V gene: TRBV5-6; CDR3 DNA: TGTGCCAGCAGCAATAGACGGAATAGCAATCAGCCCCAGCATTTT; CDR3 protein: CASSNRRNSNQPQHF
D gene: -; J gene: TRBJ1-1; clone size: -; V gene: TRBV18; CDR3 DNA: TGTGCCAGCTCACTGGGGGCAGGGACCGGTCGGGAAGCTTTCTTT; CDR3 protein: CASSLGAGTGREAFF
D gene: -; J gene: TRBJ1-1; clone size: -; V gene: TRBV19; CDR3 DNA: TGTGCCAGCAGTAGGCTGTCCACGGGCACTGAAGCTTTCTTT; CDR3 protein: CASSRLSTGTEAFF
D gene: TRBD2; J gene: TRBJ2-5; clone size: -; V gene: TRBV13; CDR3 DNA: TGTGCCAGCAGCCCTGGACTAGCGGGAGGTAGCCTCCAAGAGACCCAGTACTTC; CDR3 protein: CASSPGLAGGSLQETQYF
D gene: TRBD1; J gene: TRBJ1-1; clone size: -; V gene: TRBV5-4; CDR3 DNA: TGTGCCAGCAGCTTGGTACAGGGGGGTAAGAACACTGAAGCTTTCTTT; CDR3 protein: CASSLVQGGKNTEAFF
D gene: TRBD2; J gene: TRBJ2-5; clone size: -; V gene: TRBV5-4; CDR3 DNA: TGTGCCAGCACACTAGCGGATCAGCAAGAGACCCAGTACTTC; CDR3 protein: CASTLADQQETQYF
D gene: -; J gene: TRBJ1-2; clone size: -; V gene: TRBV18; CDR3 DNA: TGTGCCAGCTCACCAGGTTCGGCAGATAGCTATGGCTACACCTTC; CDR3 protein: CASSPGSADSYGYTF
D gene: -; J gene: TRBJ2-3; clone size: -; V gene: TRBV7-2; CDR3 DNA: TGTGCCAGCAACCTAGAGCGGAGGGGTGGCACGCAGTATTTT; CDR3 protein: CASNLERRGGTQYF
D gene: TRBD1; J gene: TRBJ1-1; clone size: -; V gene: TRBV18; CDR3 DNA: TGTGCCAGCTCACCGTGGCGGGGAGGGGGCAGCGGAAACACTGAAGCTTTCTTT; CDR3 protein: CASSPWRGGGSGNTEAFF
D gene: TRBD2; J gene: TRBJ2-4; clone size: -; V gene: TRBV7-2; CDR3 DNA: TGTGCCAGCAGCCCAGGGACTAGCCGCTGGAAAAACATTCAGTACTTC; CDR3 protein: CASSPGTSRWKNIQYF
D gene: TRBD2; J gene: TRBJ2-1; clone size: few; V gene: TRBV29-1; CDR3 DNA: TGCAGCGGTAAAGGACTAGCGGGAGGGGACAATGAGCAGTTCTTC; CDR3 protein: CSGKGLAGGDNEQFF
D gene: TRBD2; J gene: TRBJ2-2; clone size: -; V gene: TRBV25-1; CDR3 DNA: TGTGCCAGCACCCTAGCGGGAGTAGGCGCCGGGGAGCTGTTTTTT; CDR3 protein: CASTLAGVGAGELFF